A selection of T cell receptor beta chains follows, all from one sample in a study of T cells in narcolepsy. Measured with immunoSEQ multiplex PCR; TCRdb has only the in-frame clones, and not every one. The sample carries around 31,000 clones, 83% recorded once. Material for sequencing was CD45RA- memory CD4+ T cells from PBMCs. These receptors came from a human donor with narcolepsy. Each CDR3 is given with its conserved first and last residue. The D gene is left open where the match is weak. Expanded clones are given a class, and other clones once, few, many or no size at all.

>-|TRBJ2-7|-|TRBV7-2
TGTGCCAGCAGCTTAGCCGGCAGGGTCTCTGAAGAGCAGTACTTC
CASSLAGRVSEEQYF
>-|TRBJ2-1|-|TRBV19
TGTGCCAGTGTGAAGACTAGTTTGGGTGAGCAGTTCTTC
CASVKTSLGEQFF
>-|TRBJ2-7|TRBD1|TRBV5-1
TGCGCCAGCAGCTCCACCGGACAGGTTTACGAGCAGTACTTC
CASSSTGQVYEQYF
>-|TRBJ2-1|-|TRBV30
TGTGCCTGGCGACCCCCGTACAATGAGCAGTTCTTC
CAWRPPYNEQFF
>-|TRBJ1-1|-|TRBV28
TGTGCCAGCAGTGACAGCTTGAACACTGAAGCTTTCTTT
CASSDSLNTEAFF
>-|TRBJ1-1|TRBD1|TRBV19
TGTGCCAGTATCCCCTGGGGACAGGGTGAAGCTTTCTTT
CASIPWGQGEAFF
>-|TRBJ1-2|-|TRBV14
TGTGCCAGCAGCCAAGAATACAGGGATTTTGGCTACACCTTC
CASSQEYRDFGYTF
>-|TRBJ2-7|TRBD1|TRBV7-9
TGTGCCAGCAGCAGACAGGGAATCGACTACGAGCAGTACTTC
CASSRQGIDYEQYF
>-|TRBJ2-5|-|TRBV29-1
TGCAGCGTTGATATAGGCCCCCACAGAGAGACCCAGTACTTC
CSVDIGPHRETQYF
>-|TRBJ2-5|TRBD2|TRBV5-6
TGTGCCAGCAGAAAGCGGGGGGGCGAAGAGACCCAGTACTTC
CASRKRGGEETQYF
>-|TRBJ1-1|-|TRBV29-1
TGCAGCGTTGAAGAGGTCCGGGGTGAGACTGAAGCTTTCTTT
CSVEEVRGETEAFF
>-|TRBJ1-5|-|TRBV7-2
TGTGCCAGCAGCTTAGTTGGGCCTCCTAATCAGCCCCAGCATTTT
CASSLVGPPNQPQHF
>-|TRBJ2-7|-|TRBV6-5
TGTGCCAGCAGCATGGCAGGGCCCTACGAGCAGTACTTC
CASSMAGPYEQYF
>-|TRBJ2-5|TRBD2|TRBV7-3
TGTGCCAGCAGCATAGGGACTAGCGGGGGGGCTGAGACCCAGTACTTC
CASSIGTSGGAETQYF
>once|TRBJ2-3|TRBD2|TRBV19
TGTGCCAGTAGTATATGGCGGGGGAGCACAGATACGCAGTATTTT
CASSIWRGSTDTQYF
>-|TRBJ2-3|-|TRBV6-4
TGTGCCAGCAGTGATCAGGGTTCCCCAGATACGCAGTATTTT
CASSDQGSPDTQYF
>-|TRBJ1-6|-|TRBV5-6
TGTGCCAGCAGTCCGAAGGTAAATCCGAATTCACCCCTCCACTTT
CASSPKVNPNSPLHF
>-|TRBJ2-5|-|TRBV19
TGTGCCAGTAGTGATGGGCGGGGCCTCACTGGGGAGACCCAGTACTTC
CASSDGRGLTGETQYF
>once|TRBJ1-3|TRBD1|TRBV6-1
TGTGCCAGCAGTGAAGGCCGGACAGGGTTGCGAGCCGGAGGAAACACCATATATTTT
CASSEGRTGLRAGGNTIYF
>once|TRBJ2-7|-|TRBV4-3
TGCGCCAGCAGCCCCCACCCCGGTCTGTCCCACGAGCAGTACTTC
CASSPHPGLSHEQYF
>-|TRBJ1-5|TRBD1|TRBV27
TGTGCCAGCAGTAAGGGGGCCGATCAGCCCCAGCATTTT
CASSKGADQPQHF
>-|TRBJ2-7|TRBD2|TRBV5-1
TGCGCCAGCAGCTTGGGCCCGGGACTAGAGCTCGAGCAGTACTTC
CASSLGPGLELEQYF
>-|TRBJ1-4|-|TRBV7-7
TGTGCCAGCAGCTTGGGGGGGGGTACTAATGAAAAACTGTTTTTT
CASSLGGGTNEKLFF
>-|TRBJ1-4|-|TRBV30
TGTGCCTGGAGCCCGGGACTAGCGGACGAAAAACTGTTTTTT
CAWSPGLADEKLFF
>-|TRBJ2-3|-|TRBV6-1
TGTGCCAGCAGTGAGCCAGCAAAGGGGGGGGCGAGGAAACCAGATACGCAGTATTTT
CASSEPAKGGARKPDTQYF
>-|TRBJ2-1|TRBD2|TRBV15
TGTGCCACCAGCAGAGTTATTAATCGGCGGGGGGACAATGAGCAGTTCTTC
CATSRVINRRGDNEQFF
>few|TRBJ2-7|-|TRBV5-4
TGTGCCAGCAGCTTGGTAGGGATCTACGAGCAGTACTTC
CASSLVGIYEQYF
>-|TRBJ1-5|-|TRBV1
TGCACCAGCAGCCAAGATCGGCATATAAGCAATCAGCCCCAGCATTTT
CTSSQDRHISNQPQHF
>-|TRBJ1-2|-|TRBV7-8
TGTGCCAGCAGCACCACGAGGGCAGCAGCTAACTATGGCTACACCTTC
CASSTTRAAANYGYTF
>-|TRBJ2-1|-|TRBV11-3
TGTGCCAGCAGCCCAGATATCTACAATGAGCAGTTCTTC
CASSPDIYNEQFF
>-|TRBJ2-5|-|TRBV2
TGTGCCAGCAGTGACTCGCCCACACAGGGTGGAGAGACCCAGTACTTC
CASSDSPTQGGETQYF
>-|TRBJ1-2|-|TRBV5-6
TGTGCCAGCAGCTTGCTTCGGCCAATGGGCTACACCTTC
CASSLLRPMGYTF
>-|TRBJ2-3|-|TRBV10-3
TGTGCCATCAGTGAGTCGGGGGACGCCACAGATACGCAGTATTTT
CAISESGDATDTQYF
>few|TRBJ2-1|-|TRBV19
TGTGCCAGTAGTCTCAAGGGGCAGCGCCAATATGAGCAGTTCTTC
CASSLKGQRQYEQFF
>-|TRBJ2-7|-|TRBV30
TGTGCCTGGAGTGTAGGACAGTCCCTCCAGTACTTC
CAWSVGQSLQYF
>-|TRBJ1-2|TRBD1|TRBV2
TGTGCCAGCTTCGGGACAGGGAACGGCTACACCTTC
CASFGTGNGYTF
>-|TRBJ1-2|-|TRBV5-1
TGCGCCAGCAGCCCGCCGGGAGTTGGTACCGATGGCTACACCTTC
CASSPPGVGTDGYTF
>once|TRBJ2-4|-|TRBV15
TGTGCCACCAGCAGAGATGTAGGCCTCCTGGGCAAAAACATTCAGTACTTC
CATSRDVGLLGKNIQYF
>few|TRBJ1-2|-|TRBV11-2
TGTGCCAGCAGTCCCTCTCCGAACTATGGCTACACCTTC
CASSPSPNYGYTF
>-|TRBJ2-2|TRBD2|TRBV9
TGTGCCAGCAGCGTTCGGACTAGCGGCGGGGAGCTGTTTTTT
CASSVRTSGGELFF
>-|TRBJ2-2|-|TRBV11-2
TGTGCCAGCAGCCTGGGTTGGTCAAACACCGGGGAGCTGTTTTTT
CASSLGWSNTGELFF
>-|TRBJ2-5|TRBD2|TRBV10-3
TGTGCCATCAGTTTGGGACTAGCGGATTCCCAAGAGACCCAGTACTTC
CAISLGLADSQETQYF
>few|TRBJ1-6|-|TRBV27
TGTGCCAGCAGTTTCCGCAAGGGGGTGCAGAGTTCACCCCTCCACTTT
CASSFRKGVQSSPLHF
>-|TRBJ2-3|TRBD2|TRBV28
TGTGCCAGCAGTCCCCGTCAAGCGGGGAACGCAGATACGCAGTATTTT
CASSPRQAGNADTQYF
>-|TRBJ1-5|TRBD1|TRBV5-1
TGCGCCAGCAGCTTGGACAGGGGTGAGGATCAGCCCCAGCATTTT
CASSLDRGEDQPQHF
>-|TRBJ2-7|TRBD1|TRBV6-5
TGTGCCAGCAGTTACCGCGGACAGGGCCTCTACGAGCAGTACTTC
CASSYRGQGLYEQYF
>-|TRBJ1-4|-|TRBV9
TGTGCCAGCAGCGTAGGAGGGACTAATGAAAAACTGTTTTTT
CASSVGGTNEKLFF
>-|TRBJ2-2|-|TRBV4-1
TGCGCCAGCAGCCGGACCGACAGGAACACCGGGGAGCTGTTTTTT
CASSRTDRNTGELFF
>-|TRBJ2-1|-|TRBV6-6
TGTGCCAGCAGTTCCCCTAGGACCGGATCCCATGAGCAGTTCTTC
CASSSPRTGSHEQFF
>-|TRBJ2-3|TRBD2|TRBV5-1
TGCGCCAGCAGCTTGGACTTACTAGCGGGGAGCACAGATACGCAGTATTTT
CASSLDLLAGSTDTQYF